These T cell receptor beta chains were read from a single sample in a study of chemoradiotherapy in HPV16-positive cancers. Profiling relied on immunoSEQ multiplex PCR, and the TCRdb table lists in-frame clones only, not all of them. Here the sample spans fewer than 40,000 clones, just under 80% being singletons. This material consisted of blood, taken from a patient who underwent chemoradiotherapy. These receptors all stem from a human donor with HPV-associated anogenital cancer. Both conserved end residues are part of each CDR3. The D gene is left open where the match is weak. Clone size, where shown, is once, few, many, or a class for clones that have expanded.

v_call	j_call	d_call	clone_size	cdr3_nt	cdr3_aa
TRBV27	TRBJ1-2	.	once	TGTGCCAGCAGTTTAACCCGACGGACGTCTAACTATGGCTACACCTTC	CASSLTRRTSNYGYTF
TRBV25-1	TRBJ1-5	.	.	TGTGCCAGCAGTCGCGGTGCTGGGGATCAGCCCCAGCATTTT	CASSRGAGDQPQHF
TRBV9	TRBJ1-2	.	.	TGTGCCAGCAGCGTACTCTCCGGCAGGGAACGTTATGGCTACACCTTC	CASSVLSGRERYGYTF
TRBV30	TRBJ2-4	.	.	TGTGCCTGGAGTGGGGAAGCCAAAAACATTCAGTACTTC	CAWSGEAKNIQYF
TRBV19	TRBJ1-1	.	.	TGTGCCAGTATAGACAGCTACACTGAAGCTTTCTTT	CASIDSYTEAFF
TRBV27	TRBJ1-6	.	few	TGTGCCAGCAGTTTAGGCGGTAATTCACCCCTCCACTTT	CASSLGGNSPLHF
TRBV5-1	TRBJ2-3	.	.	TGCGCCAGCAGCTCCGGGATCGGCATCAGCACAGATACGCAGTATTTT	CASSSGIGISTDTQYF
TRBV5-1	TRBJ1-1	.	once	TGCGCCAGCAATGACGGGGATGGGAGCGTAGCTTTCTTT	CASNDGDGSVAFF
TRBV6-5	TRBJ2-3	.	once	TGTGCCAGCACCCAAGAACAGGGCACAGATACGCAGTATTTT	CASTQEQGTDTQYF
TRBV10-3	TRBJ1-1	.	.	TGTGCCATCAGTGGGAGGATGGGGGCACATCGAAACACTGAAGCTTTCTTT	CAISGRMGAHRNTEAFF